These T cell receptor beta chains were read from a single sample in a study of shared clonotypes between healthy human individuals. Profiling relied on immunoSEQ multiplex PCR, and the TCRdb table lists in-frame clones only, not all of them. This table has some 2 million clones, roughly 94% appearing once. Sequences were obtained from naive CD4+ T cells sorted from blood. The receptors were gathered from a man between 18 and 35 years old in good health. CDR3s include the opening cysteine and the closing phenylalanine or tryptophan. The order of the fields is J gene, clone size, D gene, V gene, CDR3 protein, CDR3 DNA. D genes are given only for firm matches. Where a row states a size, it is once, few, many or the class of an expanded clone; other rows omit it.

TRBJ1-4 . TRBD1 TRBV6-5 CASSRTGGTEKLFF TGTGCCAGCTCCCGGACAGGGGGCACCGAAAAACTGTTTTTT
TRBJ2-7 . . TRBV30 CASSGRYEQYF TGTGCCTCCTCCGGCCGGTACGAGCAGTACTTC
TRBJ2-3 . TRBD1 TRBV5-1 CASSFLNQGADTQYF TGCGCCAGCAGCTTTCTAAACCAGGGGGCAGATACGCAGTATTTT
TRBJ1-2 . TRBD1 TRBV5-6 CASSPSTGTGRYGYTF TGTGCCAGCAGCCCGTCTACCGGGACAGGGAGGTATGGCTACACCTTC
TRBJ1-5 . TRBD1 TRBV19 CASSTRDRNQPQHF TGTGCCAGTAGTACCCGGGACAGAAATCAGCCCCAGCATTTT
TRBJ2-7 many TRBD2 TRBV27 CASSKAGGPYEQYF TGTGCCAGCAGTAAAGCGGGAGGCCCCTACGAGCAGTACTTC
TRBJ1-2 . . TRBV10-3 CATSGTDYGYTF TGTGCCACCAGCGGGACGGACTATGGCTACACCTTC
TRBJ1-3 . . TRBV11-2 CASSGYRSSGNTIYF TGTGCCAGCAGCGGGTACAGATCCTCTGGAAACACCATATATTTT
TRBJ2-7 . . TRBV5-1 CASTQDSPSGEQYF TGCGCCAGCACTCAGGACTCCCCGTCGGGCGAGCAGTACTTC
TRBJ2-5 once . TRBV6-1 CASSAPPRGQETQYF TGTGCCAGCAGTGCCCCCCCGCGGGGTCAAGAGACCCAGTACTTC
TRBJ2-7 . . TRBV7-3 CASSLNGQGVSEQYF TGTGCCAGCAGCTTAAATGGTCAAGGGGTAAGCGAGCAGTACTTC
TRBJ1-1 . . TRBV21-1 CASSKNRYGQGVPEAFF TGTGCCAGCAGCAAAAATCGGTATGGTCAGGGAGTCCCTGAAGCTTTCTTT
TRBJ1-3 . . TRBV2 CASSDESSGNTIYF TGTGCCAGCAGTGACGAGAGCTCTGGAAACACCATATATTTT
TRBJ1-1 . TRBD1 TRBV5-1 CASSRATGVNTEAFF TGCGCCAGCAGCCGAGCGACAGGGGTGAACACTGAAGCTTTCTTT
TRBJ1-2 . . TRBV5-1 CASSLRTSWDYGYTF TGCGCCAGCAGCCTCCGGACAAGTTGGGACTATGGCTACACCTTC
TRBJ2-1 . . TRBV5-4 CASSSLQVPRYNEQFF TGTGCCAGCAGCTCCCTTCAAGTCCCAAGATACAATGAGCAGTTCTTC
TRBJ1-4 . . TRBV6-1 CASSGRGATNEKLFF TGTGCCAGCAGTGGAAGGGGAGCAACTAATGAAAAACTGTTTTTT
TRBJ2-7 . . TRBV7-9 CASSQGASSYEQYF TGTGCCAGCAGCCAAGGTGCCTCCTCCTACGAGCAGTACTTC
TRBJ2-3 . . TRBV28 CASTKRPVTDTQYF TGTGCCAGCACAAAGCGGCCGGTCACAGATACGCAGTATTTT
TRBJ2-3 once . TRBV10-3 CAIRSGLSPDTQYF TGTGCCATCAGAAGCGGGTTATCCCCAGATACGCAGTATTTT
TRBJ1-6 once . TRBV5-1 CASSVQGGSSPLHF TGCGCCAGCAGCGTTCAAGGGGGAAGCTCACCCCTCCACTTT
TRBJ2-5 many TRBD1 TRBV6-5 CASRAGTVYQETQYF TGTGCCAGCAGGGCCGGGACAGTGTACCAAGAGACCCAGTACTTC
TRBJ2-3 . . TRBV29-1 CSFLGTLVTDTQYF TGCAGCTTCCTGGGGACTTTGGTCACAGATACGCAGTATTTT
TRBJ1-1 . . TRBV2 CASSRAGRDTEAFF TGTGCCAGCAGTCGGGCAGGGAGGGACACTGAAGCTTTCTTT
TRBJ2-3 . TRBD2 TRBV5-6 CASSYRVERGTQYF TGTGCCAGCAGCTACCGGGTCGAGCGGGGTACGCAGTATTTT
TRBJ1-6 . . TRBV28 CASSPHGLVNNSPLHF TGTGCCAGCAGTCCCCACGGCTTGGTTAATAATTCACCCCTCCACTTT